Detailed here is one T cell receptor (beta chain). Antigen specificity is unknown. Time point specified: patch test 3, about 24 weeks after DPC sensitization. Treatment denoted: therapeutic diphenylcyclopropenone sensitization with weekly scalp DPC. The sample is drawn from a study of human T cells and chemical hapten exposure. As for the study in general: Patch tests applied 0.01% DPC to the upper back, read at 6 days. General study results and limits: Sensitizing with DPC caused no change in TCRs above 1 in 1000 frequency. Expanded TCRs produced significantly more large CDR3 similarity clusters than controls did. Because all patients had alopecia, their immune responses might differ from healthy ones.

This CDR3 spans 12 amino acids. In germline, CDR1 is DFQATT, CDR2 SNEGSKA (reference sequence). Unmatched junction bases numbered 0, after V lost 5 bases and J lost 2 bases. TCRdb re-derived calls from the RACE reads in MiXCR, one entry per CDR3 protein. The sample shows 50,000 to 75,000 distinct CDR3 sequences, roughly 9.6% of them seen only once. The sequence was collected from a woman aged 30 to 39 with alopecia areata. Some clones in this sample may be carry-over from other donors' samples. This specimen consisted of whole blood, obtained in connection with sensitization to the hapten diphenylcyclopropenone (DPC). The chain is built from TRBV20-1 and TRBJ2-1; TRBD1 agrees at 7 bases. The CDR3 DNA is TGCAGTGCTGACAGGGCCTACAATGAGCAGTTCTTC. Residues: CSADRAYNEQFF.